These T cell receptor beta chains were read from a single sample in a study of post-analysis software for immune sequencing data. TCRdb reanalysed the PCR reads using MiXCR and keeps one entry per CDR3 protein. The sample has 170,000 or so distinct CDR3 sequences, 30% seen once; the top ten hold less than 1.6%. Sequenced material: blood. These receptors were taken from a girl aged 10-17 years with multiple sclerosis. Both conserved end residues are part of each CDR3. Each record gives: clone size, D gene, V gene, J gene, CDR3 protein, CDR3 DNA. A D gene is named only where the DNA matches it firmly. Rows give clone size only sometimes, using once, few, many, or a class for an expanded clone.

size: many
D: TRBD2
V: TRBV10-3
J: TRBJ2-1
CDR3: CAISETSGRADYNEQFF
DNA: TGTGCCATCAGTGAGACTAGCGGGAGGGCCGATTACAATGAGCAGTTCTTC

size: many
D: TRBD2
V: TRBV5-1
J: TRBJ2-7
CDR3: CASSQLEGSGSHEQYF
DNA: TGCGCCAGCAGCCAGCTGGAGGGTAGCGGGAGTCACGAGCAGTACTTC

size: once
D: .
V: TRBV5-6
J: TRBJ2-5
CDR3: CASSFLGRGQETQYF
DNA: TGTGCCAGCAGCTTCCTCGGCAGGGGCCAGGAGACCCAGTACTTC

size: few
D: .
V: TRBV28
J: TRBJ1-1
CDR3: CASSPQNSPPEAFF
DNA: TGTGCCAGCAGTCCCCAGAATTCTCCCCCTGAAGCTTTCTTT

size: many
D: TRBD2
V: TRBV27
J: TRBJ2-3
CDR3: CASRMGGRRDTQYF
DNA: TGTGCCAGCAGAATGGGCGGGAGAAGAGATACGCAGTATTTT

size: .
D: TRBD2
V: TRBV29-1
J: TRBJ2-3
CDR3: CSVGRLAGGPGDTQYF
DNA: TGCAGCGTGGGTAGACTAGCGGGAGGGCCCGGAGATACGCAGTATTTT

size: few
D: .
V: TRBV5-1
J: TRBJ2-1
CDR3: CASSLVGDSSYNEQFF
DNA: TGCGCCAGCAGCTTGGTCGGGGATAGCTCCTACAATGAGCAGTTCTTC

size: few
D: .
V: TRBV20-1
J: TRBJ2-3
CDR3: CSASEGGSSTDTQYF
DNA: TGCAGTGCTAGTGAGGGCGGCTCAAGCACAGATACGCAGTATTTT

size: .
D: TRBD2
V: TRBV7-9
J: TRBJ2-3
CDR3: CASSPPPLAGPDTQYF
DNA: TGTGCCAGCAGCCCCCCCCCACTAGCGGGCCCAGATACGCAGTATTTT

size: few
D: .
V: TRBV12-3/TRBV12-4
J: TRBJ1-6
CDR3: CASSLVSDSPLHF
DNA: TGTGCCAGCAGTTTAGTGTCTGATTCACCCCTCCACTTT

size: few
D: TRBD1
V: TRBV20-1
J: TRBJ2-1
CDR3: CSARVTGGYNEQFF
DNA: TGCAGTGCTCGGGTGACAGGGGGCTACAATGAGCAGTTCTTC

size: few
D: .
V: TRBV12-3/TRBV12-4
J: TRBJ2-3
CDR3: CASSRREGVTDTQYF
DNA: TGTGCCAGCAGCCGCAGGGAAGGGGTGACAGATACGCAGTATTTT

size: .
D: TRBD2
V: TRBV24-1
J: TRBJ2-2
CDR3: CATSEAGARTGELFF
DNA: TGTGCCACCAGTGAAGCGGGAGCAAGGACCGGGGAGCTGTTTTTT